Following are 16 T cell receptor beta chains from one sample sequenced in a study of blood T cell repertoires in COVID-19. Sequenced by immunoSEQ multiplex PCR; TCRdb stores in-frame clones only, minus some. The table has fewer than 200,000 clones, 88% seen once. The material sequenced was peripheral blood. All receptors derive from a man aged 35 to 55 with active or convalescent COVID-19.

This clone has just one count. The DNA of the CDR3 is TGTGCCAGCAGTACGACAGGCACGAACACCGGGGAGCTGTTTTTT. This encodes CASSTTGTNTGELFF. The genes are TRBV28 and TRBJ2-2; a possible D gene is TRBD1 (6 bases). V dropped 5 bases and J dropped 0 bases, with 10 bases sitting between them. The CDR3 runs 15 residues. Germline V gene sequence: CDR1 MDHEN, CDR2 SYDVKM.

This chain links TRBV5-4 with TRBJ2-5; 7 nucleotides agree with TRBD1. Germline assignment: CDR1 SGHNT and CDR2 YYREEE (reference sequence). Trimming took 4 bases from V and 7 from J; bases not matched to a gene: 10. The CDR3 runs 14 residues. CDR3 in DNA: TGTGCCAGCAGCATAAGACAGGGCAGCGCGACCCAGTACTTC. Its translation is CASSIRQGSATQYF.

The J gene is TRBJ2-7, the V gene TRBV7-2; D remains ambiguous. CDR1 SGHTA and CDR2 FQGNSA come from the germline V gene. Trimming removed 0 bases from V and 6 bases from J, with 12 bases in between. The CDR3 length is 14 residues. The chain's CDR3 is CASSLAAIPPEQYF. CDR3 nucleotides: TGTGCCAGCAGCTTAGCCGCTATTCCCCCCGAGCAGTACTTC. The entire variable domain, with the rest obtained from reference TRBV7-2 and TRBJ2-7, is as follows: GAGVSQSPSNKVTEKGKDVELRCDPISGHTALYWYRQSLGQGLEFLIYFQGNSAPDKSGLPSDRFSAERTGGSVSTLTIQRTQQEDSAVYLCASSLAAIPPEQYFGPGTRLTVT.

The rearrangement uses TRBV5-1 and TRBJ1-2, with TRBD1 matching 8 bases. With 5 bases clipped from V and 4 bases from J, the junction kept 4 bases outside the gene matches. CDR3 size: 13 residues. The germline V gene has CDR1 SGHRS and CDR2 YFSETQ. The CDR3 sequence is CASRPTGAYGYTF. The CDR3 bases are TGCGCCAGCAGACCGACAGGGGCCTATGGCTACACCTTC.

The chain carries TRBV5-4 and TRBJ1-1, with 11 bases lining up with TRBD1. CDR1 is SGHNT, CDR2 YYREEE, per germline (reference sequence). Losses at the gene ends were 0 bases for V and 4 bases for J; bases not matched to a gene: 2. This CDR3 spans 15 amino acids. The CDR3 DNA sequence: TGTGCCAGCAGCTTGGGAGGGACAGGGGGCACTGAAGCTTTCTTT. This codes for CASSLGGTGGTEAFF.

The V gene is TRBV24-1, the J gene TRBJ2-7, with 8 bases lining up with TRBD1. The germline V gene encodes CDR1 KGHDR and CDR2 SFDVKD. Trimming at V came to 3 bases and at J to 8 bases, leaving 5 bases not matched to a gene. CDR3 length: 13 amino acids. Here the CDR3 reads CATSDPGQAQQYF. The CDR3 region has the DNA TGTGCCACCAGTGATCCGGGACAGGCCCAGCAGTACTTC.

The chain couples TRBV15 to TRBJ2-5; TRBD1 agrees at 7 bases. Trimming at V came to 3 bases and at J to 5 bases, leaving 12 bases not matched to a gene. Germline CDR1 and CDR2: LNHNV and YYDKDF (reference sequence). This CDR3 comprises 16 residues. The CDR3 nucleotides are TGTGCCACCAGCAGCCTAGGGCAGGGGGTTAGGGAGACCCAGTACTTC. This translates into CATSSLGQGVRETQYF.

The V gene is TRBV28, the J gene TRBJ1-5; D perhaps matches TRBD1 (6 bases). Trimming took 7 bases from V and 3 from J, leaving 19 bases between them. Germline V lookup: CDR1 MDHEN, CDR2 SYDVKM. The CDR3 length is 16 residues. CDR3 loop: CASIKMGAKTNQPQHF. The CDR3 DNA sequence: TGTGCCAGCATCAAAATGGGGGCGAAAACCAATCAGCCCCAGCATTTT.

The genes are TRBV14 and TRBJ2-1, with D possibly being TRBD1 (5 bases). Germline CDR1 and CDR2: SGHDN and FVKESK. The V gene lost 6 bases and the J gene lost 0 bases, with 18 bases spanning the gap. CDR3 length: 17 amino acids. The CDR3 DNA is TGTGCCAGCAGTCCAGAAGGGGCTCAAAGCTCCTACAATGAGCAGTTCTTC. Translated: CASSPEGAQSSYNEQFF.

The CDR3 loop reads CASRPTGGALKNIQYF. In nucleotides, the CDR3 is TGTGCCAGCAGGCCCACAGGGGGCGCTCTCAAAAACATTCAGTACTTC. The chain combines TRBV6-6 with TRBJ2-4, with TRBD1 identical over 9 bases. This CDR3 spans 16 amino acids. Germline-derived CDR1 and CDR2 are MNHNY and SVGAGI (reference sequence). V trimming: 6 bases; J trimming: 3 bases; junction bases outside the gene matches: 9.

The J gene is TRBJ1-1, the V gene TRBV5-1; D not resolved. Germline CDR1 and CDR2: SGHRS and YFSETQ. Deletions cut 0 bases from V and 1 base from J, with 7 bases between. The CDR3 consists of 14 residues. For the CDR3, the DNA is TGCGCCAGCAGCTTGGGAGGGCAGAACACTGAAGCTTTCTTT. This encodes CASSLGGQNTEAFF.

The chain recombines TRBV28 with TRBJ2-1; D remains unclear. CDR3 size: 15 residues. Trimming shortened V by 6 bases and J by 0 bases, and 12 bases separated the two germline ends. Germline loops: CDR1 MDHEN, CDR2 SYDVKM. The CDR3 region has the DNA TGTGCCAGCAGGCTCCCATCGAGCTCCTACAATGAGCAGTTCTTC. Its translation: CASRLPSSSYNEQFF.

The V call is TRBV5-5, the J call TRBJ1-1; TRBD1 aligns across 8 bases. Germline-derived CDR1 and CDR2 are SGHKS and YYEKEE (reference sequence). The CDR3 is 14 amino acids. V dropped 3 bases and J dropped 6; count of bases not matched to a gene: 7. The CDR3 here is CASSWGTGMAEAFF. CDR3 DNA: TGTGCCAGCAGCTGGGGGACAGGAATGGCTGAAGCTTTCTTT.

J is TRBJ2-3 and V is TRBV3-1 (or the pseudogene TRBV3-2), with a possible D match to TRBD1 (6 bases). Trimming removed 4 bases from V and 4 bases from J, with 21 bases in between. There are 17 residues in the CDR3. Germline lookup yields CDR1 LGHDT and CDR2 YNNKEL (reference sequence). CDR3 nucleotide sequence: TGTGCCAGCAGCCCTCCTCTACAGGGACGGTTCGCAGATACGCAGTATTTT. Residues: CASSPPLQGRFADTQYF.

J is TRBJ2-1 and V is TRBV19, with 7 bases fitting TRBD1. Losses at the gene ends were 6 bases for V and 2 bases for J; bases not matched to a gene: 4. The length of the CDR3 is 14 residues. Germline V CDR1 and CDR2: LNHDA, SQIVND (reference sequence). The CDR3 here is CASSPGQTYNEQFF. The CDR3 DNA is TGTGCCAGTAGCCCGGGACAGACCTACAATGAGCAGTTCTTC.

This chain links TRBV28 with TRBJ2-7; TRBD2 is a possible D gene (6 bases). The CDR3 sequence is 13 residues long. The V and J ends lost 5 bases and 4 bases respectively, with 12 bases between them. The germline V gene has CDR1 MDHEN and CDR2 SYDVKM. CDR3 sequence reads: CASSPRGRYEQYF. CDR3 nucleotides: TGTGCCAGCAGTCCCCGGGGGAGGTACGAGCAGTACTTC.